The rows below give T cell receptor beta chains drawn from one sample of a study of shared clonotypes between healthy human individuals. The assay was immunoSEQ multiplex PCR, and TCRdb's table has in-frame clones only and misses some. The table shows millions of clones, with 85% to 95% occurring only once. Sequencing was performed on naive CD8+ T cells sorted from blood. These TCRs come from a man aged 18 to 29 in good health. Both conserved end residues are part of each CDR3. Each record gives: J gene, D gene, V gene, CDR3 protein, CDR3 DNA. D genes are given only for firm matches.

j_call: TRBJ2-1; d_call: TRBD2; v_call: TRBV7-2; cdr3_aa: CASSPGLGYNEQFF; cdr3_nt: TGTGCCAGCAGCCCCGGACTAGGTTACAATGAGCAGTTCTTC
j_call: TRBJ1-2; d_call: TRBD1; v_call: TRBV11-2; cdr3_aa: CASSLPGQEGSFYGYTF; cdr3_nt: TGTGCCAGCAGCTTACCAGGACAGGAGGGGTCATTTTATGGCTACACCTTC
j_call: TRBJ2-7; d_call: TRBD2; v_call: TRBV10-3; cdr3_aa: CAISGIVAGLYEQYF; cdr3_nt: TGTGCCATCAGTGGGATCGTAGCGGGGCTCTACGAGCAGTACTTC
j_call: TRBJ2-7; d_call: TRBD1; v_call: TRBV27; cdr3_aa: CASSLSDRTSLYEQYF; cdr3_nt: TGTGCCAGCAGTTTATCGGACAGGACCTCGCTCTACGAGCAGTACTTC
j_call: TRBJ1-1; d_call: -; v_call: TRBV5-1; cdr3_aa: CASSLGWAGNTEAFF; cdr3_nt: TGCGCCAGCAGCTTGGGGTGGGCAGGGAACACTGAAGCTTTCTTT
j_call: TRBJ1-6; d_call: -; v_call: TRBV6-1; cdr3_aa: CASRDPGNSPLHF; cdr3_nt: TGTGCCAGCAGGGACCCGGGAAATTCACCCCTCCACTTT
j_call: TRBJ1-1; d_call: -; v_call: TRBV15; cdr3_aa: CATSREQPLMNTEAFF; cdr3_nt: TGTGCCACCAGCAGAGAACAACCGCTTATGAACACTGAAGCTTTCTTT
j_call: TRBJ2-3; d_call: -; v_call: TRBV27; cdr3_aa: CASGGVWEDTQYF; cdr3_nt: TGTGCCAGCGGTGGGGTCTGGGAAGATACGCAGTATTTT
j_call: TRBJ2-7; d_call: -; v_call: TRBV19; cdr3_aa: CASSVQGYLEQYF; cdr3_nt: TGTGCCAGTAGTGTGCAGGGGTACCTGGAGCAGTACTTC
j_call: TRBJ1-5; d_call: TRBD1; v_call: TRBV28; cdr3_aa: CASSTGTGVFNQPQHF; cdr3_nt: TGTGCCAGCAGCACCGGGACAGGGGTCTTCAATCAGCCCCAGCATTTT
j_call: TRBJ2-1; d_call: -; v_call: TRBV28; cdr3_aa: CASSPGTAATQFF; cdr3_nt: TGTGCCAGCAGTCCCGGGACGGCGGCCACGCAGTTCTTC
j_call: TRBJ1-5; d_call: TRBD1; v_call: TRBV10-3; cdr3_aa: CAISDETGRGQPQHF; cdr3_nt: TGTGCCATCAGTGACGAGACAGGGCGAGGTCAGCCCCAGCATTTT